This T cell receptor (beta chain) appears in the sequencing data of a study of tumor-infiltrating lymphocytes in primary liver carcinoma. Germline lookup yields CDR1 MDHEN and CDR2 SYDVKM. V dropped 6 bases and J dropped 14; count of bases not matched to a gene: 6. The CDR3 contains 11 residues. Between roughly 20 and 31 mg of unsorted bulk tissue served as the source from which RNA and DNA were co-extracted. This clonotype was observed many times. With a constant-region primer, TCR beta cDNA was made from approximately 510 ng of total RNA. What produced the TCR beta libraries was three nested multiplex PCR rounds using slightly modified ARM-PCR. TRBV1-TRBV30 forward primers paired with a C-beta reverse primer were used in the first two PCR rounds, which ran roughly 9 cycles each. TCRdb re-analysed the multiplex PCR reads in MiXCR, keeping a single row per CDR3 protein. Among approximately 47,000 distinct CDR3 sequences listed, 70% to 80% were seen once.

This TCR was sampled from a man between 40 and 49 years old with primary liver carcinoma and hepatitis B virus infection. V is TRBV28 and J is TRBJ2-1; TRBD1 matches at 8 bases. The sequencing input was liver tumor tissue from sampling region 3. The subset denotes: tumor region T3, left-lateral pole. This CDR3 reads CASRDRTGKFF. In nucleotides, the CDR3 is TGTGCCAGCAGGGATAGGACAGGGAAGTTCTTC.